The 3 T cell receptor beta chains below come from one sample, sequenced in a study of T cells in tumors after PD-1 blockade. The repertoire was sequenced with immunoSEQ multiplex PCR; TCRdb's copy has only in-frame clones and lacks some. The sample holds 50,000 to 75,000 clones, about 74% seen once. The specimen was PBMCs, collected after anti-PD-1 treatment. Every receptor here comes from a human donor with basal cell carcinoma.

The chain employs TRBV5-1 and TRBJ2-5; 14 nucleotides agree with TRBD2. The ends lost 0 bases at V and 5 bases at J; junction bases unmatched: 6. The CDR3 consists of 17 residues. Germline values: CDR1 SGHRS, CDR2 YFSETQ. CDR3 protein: CASSLGLAGGPRETQYF. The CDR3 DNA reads TGCGCCAGCAGCTTGGGACTAGCGGGGGGGCCGCGGGAGACCCAGTACTTC.

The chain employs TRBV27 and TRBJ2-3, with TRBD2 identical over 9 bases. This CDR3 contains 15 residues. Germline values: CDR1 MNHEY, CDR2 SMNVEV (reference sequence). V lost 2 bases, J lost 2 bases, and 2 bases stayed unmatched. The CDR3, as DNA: TGTGCCAGCAGTTTAGAGCGGGGGGTCACAGATACGCAGTATTTT. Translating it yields CASSLERGVTDTQYF.

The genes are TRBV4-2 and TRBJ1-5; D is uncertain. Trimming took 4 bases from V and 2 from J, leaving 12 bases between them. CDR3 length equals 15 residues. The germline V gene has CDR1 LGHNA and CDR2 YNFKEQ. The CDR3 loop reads CASSPTGNGNQPQHF. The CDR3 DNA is TGTGCCAGCAGCCCTACTGGCAATGGCAATCAGCCCCAGCATTTT.